This TCR beta chain derives from a study of blood T cell repertoires in COVID-19. This CDR3 spans 16 amino acids. The germline V gene encodes CDR1 LGHNA and CDR2 YNFKEQ. Trimming removed 0 bases at V and 0 bases at J, with 9 bases between. Libraries were prepared by immunoSEQ multiplex PCR; TCRdb keeps only in-frame clonotypes and omits some of them. The table includes 200,000 to 300,000 clones, approximately 83% detected once. The receptor comes from a human donor in a cohort sampled during active COVID-19. Sequenced material: peripheral blood. The chain carries TRBV4-2 and TRBJ1-5; D is unclear. The CDR3 DNA reads as TGTGCCAGCAGCCAAGAGGCCTCAGATAGCAATCAGCCCCAGCATTTT. Amino acid sequence: CASSQEASDSNQPQHF.